This T cell receptor beta chain comes out of a study of blood T cells in healthy people across ages (dated by TCRdb to the mid-2010s). As for the study more broadly: Template switching captured roughly one uniquely barcoded TCR beta cDNA molecule per two T cells in model experiments. Age-related changes in TCR beta repertoire diversity were measured in the study by deep sequencing normalized with unique cDNA molecular identifiers. The donors were divided into four age groups: young (average around 17 years), middle-aged (approximately 39), aged (approximately 62) and long-lived (around 87). Using the same blood draw, the study looked at two additional independent replicas of 1 million unique cDNA reads for two donors, one aged 18 to 30 and the other aged 80 or older.

The donors were under 40 Caucasian individuals from Russia, aged roughly 6 to 100 years, who were systemically healthy. Each donor gave ten milliliters of peripheral blood, collected into EDTA-treated Vacutainer tubes. Ficoll-Paque density-gradient centrifugation was used to isolate PBMCs, with at least 7 million per sample. Total RNA was extracted from PBMCs with Trizol reagent, with at least 5.5 micrograms obtained per sample. For every donor, an aliquot of PBMCs went through flow cytometry to measure the percentages of naive CD45RAhigh/CD27high T cells. Library preparation used 5' RACE. Sequencing relied on an Illumina HiSeq 2500. A second roughly 7 to 12 cycle PCR used a sample-barcoded 5' primer and a J-beta primer mix. A unique molecular identifier was introduced onto each TCR beta cDNA molecule by a template-switch 5' adaptor carrying 12 random nucleotides. Each sample yielded at least 2.5 million CDR3-containing paired-end reads. The Mint cDNA synthesis kit, primed by a TRBC-specific oligonucleotide, was used to synthesize first-strand cDNA from all RNA. All cDNA was treated with uracil-DNA glycosylase and then went through a first 18-cycle PCR with the universal primers M1SS and BC2_uni_R. The paper's processing steps were these. For normalization, 1 million high-quality reads were randomly selected from each sample, with every read carrying a distinct molecular identifier. Reads with shared molecular identifiers were discarded instead of being binned into consensus sequences. MiTCR, with a Q25 quality threshold and the strictest error-elimination algorithm, was used for CDR3 identification, clonotype clustering and error correction. A nonparametric unseen species model with Euler transformation was used to estimate a lower bound on total TCR beta diversity. The public reads were reanalyzed by TCRdb: fastp trimming at Q25, MiXCR alignment, in-frame beta chains only. Identical CDR3 protein sequences are pooled into one entry, listed with their most common genes and DNA. The V and J calls here are based on TCRdb, not the publication. The sample includes about 720,000 distinct CDR3 sequences, with around a quarter observed a single time. Of the sample, around 3.6% falls within the top ten clones.

About this clonotype itself: This receptor's antigen is unknown. The input lacks base qualities; no much larger clone sits a single base away.

The research as a whole found: As age increased, observed TCR beta diversity per million T cells dropped in a roughly linear way, and a significant reduction was already evident by age 40. Because donor CMV infection status was unknown, age-related changes in expanded clonotypes were potentially confounded. Since profiling was done on bulk unsorted PBMCs, naive and antigen-experienced compartments could not be conclusively compared. Estimates of total diversity based on one million sequenced T cells were considered lower bounds and underestimates. The long-lived group showed more naive CD4+ T cells, fewer expanded clones and increased TCR diversity than the aged group, suggesting age selection. There was a strong correlation between observed TCR beta diversity and the percentage of naive T cells measured by flow cytometry.

This sample also appeared in a second study, on T cells of mothers and their children. As that second paper reports: Nine systemically healthy Caucasian individuals served as donors, namely three mothers together with their six children. cDNA synthesis used all of the extracted RNA, with roughly 1.6 ug of RNA in each 15 ul reaction. In the second PCR, sample barcodes and 2-4 random nucleotides were introduced via the M1S primer. Over 9.5 million TCR beta CDR3 reads were obtained for each mother, and 2.7 million or so reads were obtained for each child. TCR recombination output is similarly shaped by thymic selection in related and unrelated pairs, with a minor effect exerted by inherited differences. Normalized repertoire overlap in related mother-child pairs was always slightly higher than in unrelated mother-child pairs, but the difference was never significant. No persistent microchimeric T cell clones were detected, at a sensitivity of roughly 100 clones per million clonotypes. Deep NGS was used in the study to compare the TCR beta repertoires of mothers and children and to look for features that separate related mother-child pairs from unrelated individuals. Mothers averaged about 37 +/- 4 years of age and children averaged about 10 +/- 4 years. After adapter ligation was performed with NEBNext reagents, the libraries were sequenced on an Illumina HiSeq 2000 with 100+100 nt paired-end reads. To prevent cross-contamination, the mother and child libraries were prepared one month apart and sequenced in separate runs. Between roughly 450,000 and 2,000,000 distinct TCR beta clonotypes were identified per donor. Naive TCR beta clonotypes were estimated from low-frequency clonotypes matched to each donor's FACS-determined naive share, without sorting.

What was sequenced was blood. This TCR came from a boy younger than 18 in good health.

The nucleotides read TGTGCCAGCAGCGTTGCCGGGACAGGCTTCTCTTACGAGCAGTACTTC. Its amino acids are CASSVAGTGFSYEQYF. The sequence is built from TRBV9 and TRBJ2-7; 8 middle bases align to TRBD1. The CDR3, cysteine through phenylalanine, is 16 amino acids long. Only CDR3 DNA is held: 48 bases, read in frame from base 1. From V the trimming removes 2 bases and from J it removes 4 bases, while the gene matches leave 11 bases of the junction unaccounted for. The germline V gene sets CDR1 to SGDLS and CDR2 to YYNGEE.